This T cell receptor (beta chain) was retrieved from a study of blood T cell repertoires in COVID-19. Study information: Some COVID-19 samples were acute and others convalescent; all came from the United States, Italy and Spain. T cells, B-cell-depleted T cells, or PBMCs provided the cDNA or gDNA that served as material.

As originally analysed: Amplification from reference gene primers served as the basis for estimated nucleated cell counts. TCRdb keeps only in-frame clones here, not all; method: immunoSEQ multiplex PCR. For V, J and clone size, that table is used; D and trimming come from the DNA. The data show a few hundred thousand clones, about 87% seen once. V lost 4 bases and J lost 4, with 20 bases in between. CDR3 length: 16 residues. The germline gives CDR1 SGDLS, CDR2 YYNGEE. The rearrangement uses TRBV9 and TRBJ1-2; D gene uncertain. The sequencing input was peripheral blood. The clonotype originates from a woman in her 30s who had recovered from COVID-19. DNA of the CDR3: TGTGCCAGCAGCCCTTCGTCGCTGGGAGGGTTCTATGGCTACACCTTC. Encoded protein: CASSPSSLGGFYGYTF. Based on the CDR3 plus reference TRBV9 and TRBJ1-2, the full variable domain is DSGVTQTPKHLITATGQRVTLRCSPRSGDLSVYWYQQSLDQGLQFLIQYYNGEERAKGNILERFSAQQFPDLHSELNLSSLELGDSALYFCASSPSSLGGFYGYTFGSGTRLTVV.